This entry is about one T cell receptor (beta chain). CDR1 MNHEY and CDR2 SVGAGI come from the germline V gene. The CDR3 has 16 amino acids. V was pared by 0 bases and J by 3 bases, with 6 bases of the junction left unmatched. This entry belongs to a study of blood T cell repertoires in COVID-19. How the authors handled the data: Amplifying reference gene primers gave estimates of nucleated cell counts. TCRdb's copy holds only in-frame clones and misses some; the assay was immunoSEQ multiplex PCR. That table is the source of V, J and clone size, and D and trimming were worked out from the DNA. This table holds around 71,000 clones, more than 70% found once.

Specimen: peripheral blood. The chain is built from TRBV6-5 and TRBJ1-2; 8 bases line up with TRBD1. The clonotype originates from a man at least 80 years old with acute or convalescent COVID-19. The CDR3 sequence: CASSYSVTGGYYGYTF. DNA for the CDR3: TGTGCCAGCAGTTACTCGGTTACAGGGGGGTACTATGGCTACACCTTC.